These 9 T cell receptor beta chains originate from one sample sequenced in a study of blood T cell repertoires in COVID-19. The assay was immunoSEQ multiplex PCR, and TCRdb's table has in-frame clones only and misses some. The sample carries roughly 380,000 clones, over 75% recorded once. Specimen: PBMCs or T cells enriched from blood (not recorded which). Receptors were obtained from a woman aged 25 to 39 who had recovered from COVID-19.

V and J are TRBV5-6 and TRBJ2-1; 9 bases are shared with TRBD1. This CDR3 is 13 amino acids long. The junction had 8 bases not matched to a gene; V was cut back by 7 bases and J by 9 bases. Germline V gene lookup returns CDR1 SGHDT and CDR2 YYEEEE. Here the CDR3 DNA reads TGTGCCAGCCTTCATACAGGGGGCTTTGAGCAGTTCTTC. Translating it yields CASLHTGGFEQFF.

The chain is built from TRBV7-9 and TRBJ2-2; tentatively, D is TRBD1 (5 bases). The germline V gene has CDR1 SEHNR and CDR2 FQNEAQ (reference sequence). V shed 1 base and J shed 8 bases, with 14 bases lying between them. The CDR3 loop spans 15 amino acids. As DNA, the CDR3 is TGTGCCAGCAGCTTAGTCTCAGGACGGACAGGGGAGCTGTTTTTT. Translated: CASSLVSGRTGELFF.

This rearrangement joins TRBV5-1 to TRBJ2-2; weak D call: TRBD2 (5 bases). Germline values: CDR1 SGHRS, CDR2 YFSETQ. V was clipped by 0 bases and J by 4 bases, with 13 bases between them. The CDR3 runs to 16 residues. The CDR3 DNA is TGCGCCAGCAGCTTGGTGTCTAGCCTGGGCACCGGGGAGCTGTTTTTT. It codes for CASSLVSSLGTGELFF.

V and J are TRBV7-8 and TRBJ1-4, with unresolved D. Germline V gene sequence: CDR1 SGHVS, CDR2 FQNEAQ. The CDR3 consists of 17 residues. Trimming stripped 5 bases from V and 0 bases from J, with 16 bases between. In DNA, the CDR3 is TGTGCCAGCAGCCAATCAATCCTCACAGCAACTAATGAAAAACTGTTTTTT. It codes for CASSQSILTATNEKLFF.

The chain's CDR3 is CASRLVMGEAFF. CDR3 nucleotide sequence: TGTGCCAGCAGGCTAGTGATGGGTGAAGCTTTCTTT. This chain uses TRBV28 with TRBJ1-1; D gene ambiguous. The CDR3 extends over 12 amino acids. Germline CDR1 is MDHEN and CDR2 is SYDVKM. Trimming removed 6 bases at V and 7 bases at J, with 12 bases between.

In DNA, the CDR3 is TGTGCCAGCAGCTCCCTCGGGACAGATTACAATGAGCAGTTCTTC. It translates to CASSSLGTDYNEQFF. The rearrangement uses TRBV11-2 and TRBJ2-1; TRBD1 agrees at 7 bases. The CDR3 sequence is 15 residues long. Trimming took 4 bases from V and 4 from J; bases not matched to a gene: 7. Looked up from germline, CDR1 is SGHAT and CDR2 is FQNNGV.

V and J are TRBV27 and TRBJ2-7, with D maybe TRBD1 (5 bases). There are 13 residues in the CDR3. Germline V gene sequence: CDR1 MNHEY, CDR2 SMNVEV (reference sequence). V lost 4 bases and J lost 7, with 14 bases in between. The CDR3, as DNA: TGTGCCAGCAGTTGGGGCCACGCGGAGGAGCAGTACTTC. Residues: CASSWGHAEEQYF.

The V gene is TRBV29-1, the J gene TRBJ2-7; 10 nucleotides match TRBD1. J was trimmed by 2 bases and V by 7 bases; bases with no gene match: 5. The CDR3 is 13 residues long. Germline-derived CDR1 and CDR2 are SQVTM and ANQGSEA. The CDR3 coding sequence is TGCAGCGCCTACGGGACAGGGGCCTACGAGCAGTACTTC. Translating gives CSAYGTGAYEQYF.

The CDR3 sequence: CASSVTANTGELFF. DNA of the CDR3: TGTGCCAGCAGTGTCACTGCGAACACCGGGGAGCTGTTTTTT. The chain has TRBV2 and TRBJ2-2; D unclear. The V end lost 4 bases, the J end lost 0 bases, and 6 bases lay between the germline ends. From germline, CDR1 is SNHLY and CDR2 FYNNEI. The CDR3 contains 14 residues.